This entry describes one T cell receptor beta chain. Trimming took off 0 bases at V and 2 bases at J, with 12 bases between the two ends. CDR3 length equals 15 residues. CDR1 and CDR2 from the germline V gene are SGHNT and YYREEE (reference sequence). Each patient supplied 1 to 8 pretreatment and on-treatment samples. The data belong to a study of PD-L1 blockade in urothelial cancer. Produced via immunoSEQ multiplex PCR; TCRdb's table is partial and in-frame only. Of around 56,000 clones listed, 86% are singletons. V gene TRBV5-4 combines with J gene TRBJ2-7; TRBD2 might be the D (5 bases). Sample: PBMCs, taken around atezolizumab (anti-PD-L1) treatment. The TCR was taken from a man over 45 with urothelial cancer. As DNA, the CDR3 is TGTGCCAGCAGCTTGGAGCCTAGCCGGCCCTACGAGCAGTACTTC. It translates to CASSLEPSRPYEQYF.